One sample yielded the 5 T cell receptor beta chains listed below, sequenced in a study of control samples from healthy donors and cancer patients. The data were produced by immunoSEQ multiplex PCR, yet TCRdb's version contains in-frame clones alone and is incomplete. This table has under 150,000 clones, roughly 92% appearing once. The specimen sequenced was blood. These receptors all stem from a man younger than 45 in good health.

V and J are TRBV28 and TRBJ2-1; weak D call: TRBD2 (5 bases). The length of the CDR3 is 12 residues. Trimming left V 6 bases short and J 2 bases short, with 5 bases between. Germline values: CDR1 MDHEN, CDR2 SYDVKM. CDR3 coding DNA: TGTGCCAGCAGGCGGGCCTACAATGAGCAGTTCTTC. It specifies CASRRAYNEQFF.

This clone was seen just once. V gene TRBV30 combines with J gene TRBJ2-2; D is possibly TRBD2 (5 bases). Germline V gene sequence: CDR1 GTSNPN, CDR2 SVGIG (reference sequence). V was cut by 2 bases and J by 8 bases, with 15 bases left in between. This CDR3 is built from 14 residues. The CDR3 region has the DNA TGTGCCTGGAGTTTACTAGTGCGTGGGGGGGAGCTGTTTTTT. Its translation: CAWSLLVRGGELFF.

The V call is TRBV6-4, the J call TRBJ2-2, with 14 bases aligning to TRBD2. CDR1 is MRHNA, CDR2 SNTAGT, per germline. The V and J ends lost 6 bases and 7 bases, in that order; junction bases with no gene match: 7. This CDR3 spans 16 amino acids. CDR3 loop: CASRKTSGREDGELFF. CDR3 DNA: TGTGCCAGCAGGAAGACTAGCGGGAGGGAGGACGGGGAGCTGTTTTTT.

In regard to this clone: Other DNA sequences from this sample encode an identical CDR3 as well. The chain combines TRBV7-2 with TRBJ2-3, with D uncertain. CDR3 size: 12 residues. Germline assignment: CDR1 SGHTA and CDR2 FQGNSA. V lost 5 bases, J lost 0 bases, and 3 bases lay in between. CDR3 amino acids: CASSQSTDTQYF. The DNA for the CDR3 is TGTGCCAGCAGCCAGAGCACAGATACGCAGTATTTT.

The rearrangement uses TRBV2 and TRBJ1-5; the D gene is possibly TRBD1 (5 bases). This CDR3 has 14 residues. V was clipped by 6 bases and J by 3 bases, with 12 bases between them. CDR1 and CDR2 from the germline V gene are SNHLY and FYNNEI. The CDR3 spells CASRFRQNNQPQHF. The CDR3 DNA follows: TGTGCCAGCAGGTTCCGACAGAACAATCAGCCCCAGCATTTT.